Below, one TCR beta chain is given with its context. The sample belongs to a study of blood T cell repertoires in COVID-19. Assay used: immunoSEQ multiplex PCR; TCRdb lists only in-frame clones, some missing. This sample has about 130,000 clones, with approximately 90% found just once. Trimming removed 4 bases at V and 4 bases at J, with 17 bases between. The CDR3 sequence is 15 residues long. In germline, CDR1 is MNHEY, CDR2 SMNVEV (reference sequence). This receptor was taken from a woman older than 75 with acute or convalescent COVID-19. The chain employs TRBV27 and TRBJ2-7, with a tentative D call TRBD2 (7 bases). Source material: peripheral blood. The CDR3 DNA follows: TGTGCCAGCAGTTCCCGGGGGAGGGGGAGATACGAGCAGTACTTC. This sequence encodes CASSSRGRGRYEQYF.